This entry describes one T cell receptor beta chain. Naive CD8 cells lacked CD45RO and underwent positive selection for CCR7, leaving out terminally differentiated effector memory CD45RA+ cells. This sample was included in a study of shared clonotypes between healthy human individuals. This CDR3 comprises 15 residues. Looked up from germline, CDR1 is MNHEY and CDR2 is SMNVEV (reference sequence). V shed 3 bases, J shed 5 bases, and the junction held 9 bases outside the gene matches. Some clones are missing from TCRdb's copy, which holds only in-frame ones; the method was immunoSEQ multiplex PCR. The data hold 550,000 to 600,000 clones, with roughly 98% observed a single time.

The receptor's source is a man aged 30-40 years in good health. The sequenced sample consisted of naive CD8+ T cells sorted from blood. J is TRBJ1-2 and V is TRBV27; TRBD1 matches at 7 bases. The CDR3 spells CASSFFRGSAYGYTF. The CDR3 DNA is TGTGCCAGCAGTTTTTTCAGGGGGAGCGCGTATGGCTACACCTTC.